Listed below are T cell receptor beta chains from one sample, sequenced in a study of beta chain features in type 1 diabetes. This table comes from immunoSEQ multiplex PCR, and its TCRdb copy is limited to in-frame clones, with some not included. The table has about 930,000 clones, about a sixth seen once. The sequencing sample was made of naive CD4+ T cells from blood. These receptors were obtained from a woman under 30 in good health. Both conserved end residues are part of each CDR3. Fields, in order: V gene, CDR3 length, D gene, J gene, clone size, CDR3 protein, CDR3 DNA. A D gene is named only where the DNA matches it firmly. For some rows the clone size is stated as once, few or many, or as a class when expanded; others skip it.

TRBV18	13	.	TRBJ1-2	few	CASSPEYNYGYTF	TGTGCCAGCTCACCGGAATATAACTATGGCTACACCTTC
TRBV7-8	14	.	TRBJ2-5	.	CASSYSTVKETQYF	TGTGCCAGCAGCTACAGCACAGTAAAAGAGACCCAGTACTTC
TRBV2	19	TRBD2	TRBJ2-1	once	CASSSRLDVASGYYNEQFF	TGTGCCAGCAGTTCTCGGTTAGACGTGGCTAGCGGGTACTACAATGAGCAGTTCTTC
TRBV5-6	16	TRBD1	TRBJ2-2	.	CASSVPGQGMAGELFF	TGTGCCAGCAGCGTACCGGGACAGGGAATGGCCGGGGAGCTGTTTTTT
TRBV6-5	15	.	TRBJ1-1	.	CASRTEFWGDTEAFF	TGTGCCAGCAGGACCGAGTTTTGGGGCGACACTGAAGCTTTCTTT
TRBV6-1	13	.	TRBJ2-1	.	CASSLRTHNEQFF	TGTGCCAGCAGTCTAAGGACCCACAATGAGCAGTTCTTC
TRBV27	17	TRBD2	TRBJ2-1	.	CASSNRTSGRAFDEQFF	TGTGCCAGCAGTAACCGAACTAGCGGGAGGGCCTTCGATGAGCAGTTCTTC
TRBV28	15	TRBD2	TRBJ2-1	.	CAIALAASPYNEQFF	TGTGCCATCGCGCTAGCGGCCTCGCCTTACAATGAGCAGTTCTTC
TRBV7-8	15	TRBD1	TRBJ2-3	few	CASSHYRGSTDTQYF	TGTGCCAGCAGCCACTACAGGGGGAGCACAGATACGCAGTATTTT
TRBV21-1	14	.	TRBJ2-7	few	CAPTGLAGGGEQYF	TGTGCCCCCACGGGACTAGCGGGAGGTGGTGAGCAGTACTTC
TRBV5-1	16	.	TRBJ2-3	.	CASSLGTGIGPDTQYF	TGCGCCAGCAGCTTGGGGACTGGGATTGGACCAGATACGCAGTATTTT
TRBV6-5	15	TRBD1	TRBJ1-2	few	CASSYSGTGDYGYTF	TGTGCCAGCAGTTACTCTGGGACAGGAGACTATGGCTACACCTTC
TRBV28	17	.	TRBJ2-3	.	CASSLRRELPFVDTQYF	TGTGCCAGCAGTTTACGACGAGAACTTCCCTTTGTGGATACGCAGTATTTT
TRBV7-3	14	.	TRBJ2-2	few	CASSLFRTDSELFF	TGTGCCAGCAGCTTATTTAGAACGGACTCGGAGCTGTTTTTT
TRBV11-2	14	.	TRBJ2-3	.	CASSLQGPGDTQYF	TGTGCCAGCAGCTTACAGGGCCCGGGAGATACGCAGTATTTT
TRBV2	14	.	TRBJ2-7	few	CASSQEGGSYEQYF	TGTGCCAGCAGTCAGGAGGGGGGGAGTTACGAGCAGTACTTC
TRBV28	13	.	TRBJ2-7	few	CASSLRSIYEQYF	TGTGCCAGCAGTTTAAGGAGCATATACGAGCAGTACTTC
TRBV18	15	TRBD1	TRBJ1-2	.	CASSPSGTGGSGYTF	TGTGCCAGCTCACCGTCCGGGACAGGGGGTTCTGGCTACACCTTC
TRBV7-3	15	TRBD2	TRBJ2-3	few	CASSLTLAGTDTQYF	TGTGCCAGCAGCTTAACTTTAGCGGGGACAGATACGCAGTATTTT
TRBV19	16	TRBD2	TRBJ2-1	.	CASSALLAGGENEQFF	TGTGCCAGTAGTGCCCTCCTAGCGGGAGGGGAGAATGAGCAGTTCTTC
TRBV27	11	.	TRBJ2-7	few	CASSSRREQYF	TGTGCCAGCAGTTCCCGTCGGGAGCAGTACTTC
TRBV6-6	15	.	TRBJ2-6	few	CASSYSNSGANVLTF	TGTGCCAGCAGTTACTCGAATTCTGGGGCCAACGTCCTGACTTTC
TRBV5-1	17	TRBD2	TRBJ2-2	few	CASSKGLAGVGTGELFF	TGCGCCAGCAGCAAGGGACTAGCGGGAGTCGGGACCGGGGAGCTGTTTTTT
TRBV7-2	12	.	TRBJ2-3	few	CASGPSTDTQYF	TGTGCCAGCGGTCCTAGCACAGATACGCAGTATTTT
TRBV7-2	17	TRBD2	TRBJ2-1	few	CASSLRGLAGYNNEQFF	TGTGCCAGCAGCCTCCGGGGACTAGCGGGATATAACAATGAGCAGTTCTTC
TRBV5-1	14	TRBD1	TRBJ2-7	few	CASSPRQGTYEQYF	TGCGCCAGCAGCCCGCGACAGGGAACCTACGAGCAGTACTTC
TRBV7-9	17	.	TRBJ2-6	.	CASSFWGARVGANVLTF	TGTGCCAGCAGCTTTTGGGGGGCCCGAGTAGGGGCCAACGTCCTGACTTTC
TRBV4-3	17	TRBD2	TRBJ2-5	few	CASSPLGLAGGLETQYF	TGCGCCAGCAGTCCCCTCGGACTAGCGGGGGGGTTAGAGACCCAGTACTTC
TRBV13	17	.	TRBJ2-3	few	CASSLARGGHHTDTQYF	TGTGCCAGCAGCTTAGCCCGAGGGGGACACCACACAGATACGCAGTATTTT
TRBV4-3	15	.	TRBJ2-1	few	CASSQDLAPYNEQFF	TGCGCCAGCAGCCAAGACCTAGCGCCATACAATGAGCAGTTCTTC
TRBV18	14	.	TRBJ1-5	.	CASSPFGGNQPQHF	TGTGCCAGCTCACCTTTTGGTGGCAATCAGCCCCAGCATTTT
TRBV9	12	.	TRBJ2-4	.	CASSAIGERQYF	TGTGCCAGCAGCGCAATCGGGGAGCGTCAGTACTTC
TRBV7-9	14	TRBD2	TRBJ2-4	few	CASSELAGLNIQYF	TGTGCCAGCAGTGAACTAGCGGGACTCAACATTCAGTACTTC
TRBV29-1	12	.	TRBJ1-5	.	CSPGGVAQPQHF	TGCAGCCCCGGGGGGGTGGCTCAGCCCCAGCATTTT
TRBV6-5	14	.	TRBJ1-1	.	CASSAGRMNTEAFF	TGTGCCAGCAGTGCTGGCCGAATGAACACTGAAGCTTTCTTT
TRBV7-9	15	TRBD2	TRBJ2-3	.	CASSFGTSEMDTQYF	TGTGCCAGCAGCTTTGGGACTAGCGAAATGGATACGCAGTATTTT
TRBV6-5	16	.	TRBJ1-2	few	CASSYSMGQGWYGYTF	TGTGCCAGCAGTTACTCGATGGGCCAGGGGTGGTATGGCTACACCTTC
TRBV5-4	15	.	TRBJ2-7	.	CASTSTGRSSYEQYF	TGTGCCAGCACCTCTACTGGTCGGAGCTCCTACGAGCAGTACTTC
TRBV14	18	TRBD2	TRBJ2-2	few	CASSPLKTSGSNTGELFF	TGTGCCAGCAGCCCCTTAAAGACTAGCGGGTCGAACACCGGGGAGCTGTTTTTT
TRBV18	14	.	TRBJ2-2	few	CASSPYGSTGELFF	TGTGCCAGCTCACCATACGGGAGCACCGGGGAGCTGTTTTTT
TRBV27	17	TRBD2	TRBJ2-7	.	CASSPRLAGGLPASQYF	TGTGCCAGCAGTCCAAGACTAGCGGGAGGGCTGCCGGCCTCGCAGTACTTC
TRBV18	15	.	TRBJ1-2	.	CASSPYQVGNYGYTF	TGTGCCAGCTCACCCTACCAAGTGGGTAACTATGGCTACACCTTC
TRBV7-9	13	TRBD2	TRBJ2-7	few	CASSLSQAGEQYF	TGTGCCAGCAGCTTAAGCCAAGCGGGGGAGCAGTACTTC
TRBV4-1	16	TRBD2	TRBJ2-1	few	CASSQDVAGVRYEQFF	TGCGCCAGCAGCCAAGATGTAGCGGGAGTTAGGTATGAGCAGTTCTTC
TRBV18	15	.	TRBJ2-1	.	CASSPGTNSYNEQFF	TGTGCCAGCTCACCCGGGACAAACTCCTACAATGAGCAGTTCTTC
TRBV27	13	.	TRBJ1-1	few	CATYSRGSTEAFF	TGTGCCACCTACTCCAGGGGCTCGACTGAAGCTTTCTTT
TRBV14	14	.	TRBJ1-6	.	CASSRSGVGSPLHF	TGTGCCAGCAGCCGGTCAGGAGTGGGTTCACCCCTCCACTTT
TRBV4-2	18	.	TRBJ2-5	.	CASSQGPSASEVQETQYF	TGTGCCAGCAGCCAAGGGCCCTCTGCGAGCGAAGTACAAGAGACCCAGTACTTC
TRBV19	13	TRBD1	TRBJ1-1	few	CASRDRANTEAFF	TGTGCCAGTAGGGACAGGGCGAACACTGAAGCTTTCTTT